Given below is one T cell receptor beta chain in context. Its antigen is still unknown. This specimen comes from a study of CD8 T cells in ankylosing spondylitis. The CDR3 consists of 14 residues. V lost 5 bases and J 5 bases, leaving 15 bases between the germline ends. General study findings and limits: Matched ankylosing spondylitis synovial fluid reportedly contained a significantly enriched population of disease-linked clones. There was a TCR beta motif, made of eight highly homologous variants, that appeared characteristic of ankylosing spondylitis blood. CD8+ disease-linked clones were present at relatively low frequencies in blood.

Quantitative molecular-barcoded 5'-RACE generated the TCR beta libraries. TCRdb itself ran the 5' RACE reads through MiXCR, one entry per CDR3 protein. The sample includes some 840,000 distinct CDR3 sequences, about 11% seen only once; the top ten take more than 0.5%. The sequencing input was blood, either unsorted or a sorted T cell fraction (not recorded which). The V gene is TRBV12-3 or TRBV12-4, the J gene TRBJ2-5; unclear D gene. The clonotype originates from a male donor with ankylosing spondylitis. This CDR3 reads CASSPLRASETQYF. DNA for the CDR3: TGTGCCAGCAGTCCCCTCCGCGCGTCGGAGACCCAGTACTTC.